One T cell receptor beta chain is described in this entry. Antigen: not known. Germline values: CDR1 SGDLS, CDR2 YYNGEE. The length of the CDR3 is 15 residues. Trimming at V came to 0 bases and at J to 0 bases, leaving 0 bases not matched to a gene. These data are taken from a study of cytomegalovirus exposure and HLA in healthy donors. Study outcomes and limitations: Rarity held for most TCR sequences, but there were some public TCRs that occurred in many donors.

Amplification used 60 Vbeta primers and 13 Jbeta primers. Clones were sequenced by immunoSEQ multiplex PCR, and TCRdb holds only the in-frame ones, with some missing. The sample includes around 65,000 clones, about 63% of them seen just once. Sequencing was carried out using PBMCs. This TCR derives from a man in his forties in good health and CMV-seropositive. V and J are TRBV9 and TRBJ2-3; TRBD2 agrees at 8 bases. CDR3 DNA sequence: TGTGCCAGCAGCGTAGCTAGCGGGAGCACAGATACGCAGTATTTT. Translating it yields CASSVASGSTDTQYF.